This TCR beta chain is drawn from a study of cytomegalovirus exposure and HLA in healthy donors. General study points: According to a later analysis, TCR clusters from the first cohort tended to co-occur in the 120 or so validation repertoires. Researchers counted roughly 150 TCR beta chains as cytomegalovirus-associated. In vitro testing confirmed three CMV-associated chains as specific for CMV antigens.

TCRdb's table, derived via immunoSEQ multiplex PCR, lists solely in-frame clones and lacks some. Of 180,000 or so clones listed, around nine tenths are singletons. This clone was found a few times. What it binds is not known. The donors were part of the approximately 120-subject validation cohort, which stood apart from the roughly 670-subject first cohort. The clonotype was recovered from a woman aged 25 to 39 in good health and CMV-seronegative. The sample comprised PBMCs.

The CDR3: CASSPLTTRNTF. The CDR3 region has the DNA TGTGCCAGCAGCCCCCTTACAACACGTAACACCTTC. V gene TRBV7-9 combines with J gene TRBJ1-2; D unresolved. Trimming shortened V by 5 bases and J by 12 bases, and 16 bases separated the two germline ends. Germline V gene sequence: CDR1 SEHNR, CDR2 FQNEAQ (reference sequence). The CDR3 covers 12 residues. Supplemented by reference TRBV7-9 and TRBJ1-2, the full variable domain reads DTGVSQNPRHKITKRGQNVTFRCDPISEHNRLYWYRQTLGQGPEFLTYFQNEAQLEKSRLLSDRFSAERPKGSFSTLEIQRTEQGDSAMYLCASSPLTTRNTFGSGTRLTVV.